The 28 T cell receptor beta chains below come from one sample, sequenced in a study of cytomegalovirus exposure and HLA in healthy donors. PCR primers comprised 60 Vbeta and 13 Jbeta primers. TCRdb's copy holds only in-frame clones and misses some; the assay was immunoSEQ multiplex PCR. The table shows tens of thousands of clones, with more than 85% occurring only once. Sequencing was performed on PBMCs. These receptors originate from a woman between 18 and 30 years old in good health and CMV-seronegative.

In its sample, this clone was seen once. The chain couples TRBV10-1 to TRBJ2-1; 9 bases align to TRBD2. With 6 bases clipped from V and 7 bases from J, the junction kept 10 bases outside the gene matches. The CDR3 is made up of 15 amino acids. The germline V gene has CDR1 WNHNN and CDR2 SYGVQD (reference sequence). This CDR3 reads CASRPGLAGVNEQFF. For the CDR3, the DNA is TGCGCCAGCAGGCCTGGGTTAGCGGGAGTTAATGAGCAGTTCTTC.

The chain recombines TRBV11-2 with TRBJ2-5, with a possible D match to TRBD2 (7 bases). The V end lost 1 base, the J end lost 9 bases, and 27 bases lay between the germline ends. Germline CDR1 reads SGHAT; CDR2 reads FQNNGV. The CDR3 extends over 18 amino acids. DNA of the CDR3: TGTGCCAGCAGCTTAGGGACCCAGACTAGCTTCCAGAGGGGGGCCCAGTACTTC. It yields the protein CASSLGTQTSFQRGAQYF.

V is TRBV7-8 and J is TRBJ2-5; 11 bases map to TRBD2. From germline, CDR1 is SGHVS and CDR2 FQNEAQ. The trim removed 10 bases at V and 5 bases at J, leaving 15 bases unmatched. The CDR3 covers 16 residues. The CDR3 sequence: CANLPGLAAVGETQYF. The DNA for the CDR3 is TGTGCCAACTTACCGGGACTAGCGGCGGTCGGGGAGACCCAGTACTTC.

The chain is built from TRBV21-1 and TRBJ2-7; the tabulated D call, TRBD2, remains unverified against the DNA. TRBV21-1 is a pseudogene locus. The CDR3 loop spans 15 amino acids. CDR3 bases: TGTGCCAGCAGCAGCGGGACTAGCGGGACCTACGAGCAGTACTTC. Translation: CASSSGTSGTYEQYF.

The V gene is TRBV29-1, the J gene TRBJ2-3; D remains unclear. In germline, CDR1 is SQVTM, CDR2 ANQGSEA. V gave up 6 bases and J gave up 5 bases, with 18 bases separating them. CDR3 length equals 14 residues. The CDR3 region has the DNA TGCAGCGTGCAACTTTTGAGTGGTGTAGATACGCAGTATTTT. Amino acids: CSVQLLSGVDTQYF.

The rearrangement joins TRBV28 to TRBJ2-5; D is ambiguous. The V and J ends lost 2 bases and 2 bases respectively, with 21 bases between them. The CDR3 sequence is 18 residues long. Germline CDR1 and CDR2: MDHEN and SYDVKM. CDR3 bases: TGTGCCAGCAGTTTAGATGTAGCTACCTACAACCAACAAGAGACCCAGTACTTC. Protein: CASSLDVATYNQQETQYF.

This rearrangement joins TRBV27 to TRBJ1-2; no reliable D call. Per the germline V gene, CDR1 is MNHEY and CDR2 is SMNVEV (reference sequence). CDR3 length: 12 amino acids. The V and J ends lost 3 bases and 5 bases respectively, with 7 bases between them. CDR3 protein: CASSLNGYGYTF. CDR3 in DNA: TGTGCCAGCAGTTTGAACGGGTATGGCTACACCTTC.

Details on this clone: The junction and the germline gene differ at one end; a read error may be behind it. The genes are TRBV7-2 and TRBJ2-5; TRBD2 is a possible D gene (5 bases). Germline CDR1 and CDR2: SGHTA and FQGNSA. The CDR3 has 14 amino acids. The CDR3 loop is CAGSLGGYQETQYF. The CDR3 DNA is TGTGCCGGCAGCTTAGGAGGTTACCAAGAGACCCAGTACTTC.

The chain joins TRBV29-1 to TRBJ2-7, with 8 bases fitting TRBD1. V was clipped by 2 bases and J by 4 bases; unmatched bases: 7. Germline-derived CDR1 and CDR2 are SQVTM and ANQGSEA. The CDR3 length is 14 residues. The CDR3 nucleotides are TGCAGCGTTGAATTTCCAGGGGGCCAGTACGAGCAGTACTTC. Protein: CSVEFPGGQYEQYF.

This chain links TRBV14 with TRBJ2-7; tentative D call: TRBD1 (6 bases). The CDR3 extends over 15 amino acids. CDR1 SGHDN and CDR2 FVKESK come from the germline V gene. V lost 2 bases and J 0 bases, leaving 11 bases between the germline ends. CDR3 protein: CASSQMTGYSYEQYF. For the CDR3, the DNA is TGTGCCAGCAGCCAAATGACAGGCTACTCCTACGAGCAGTACTTC.

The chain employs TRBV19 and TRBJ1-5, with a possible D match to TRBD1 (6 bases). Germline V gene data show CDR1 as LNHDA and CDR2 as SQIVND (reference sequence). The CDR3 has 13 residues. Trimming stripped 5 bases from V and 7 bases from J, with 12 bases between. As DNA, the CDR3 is TGTGCCAGTAGTGAACAGGGCGGGCAGCCCCAGCATTTT. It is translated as CASSEQGGQPQHF.

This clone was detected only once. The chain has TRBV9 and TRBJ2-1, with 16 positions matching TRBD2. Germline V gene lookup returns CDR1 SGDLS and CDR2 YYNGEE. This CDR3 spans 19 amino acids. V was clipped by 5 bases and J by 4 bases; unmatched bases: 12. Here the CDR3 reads CASSDFGTSGRAGYNEQFF. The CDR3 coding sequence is TGTGCCAGCAGTGATTTCGGGACTAGCGGGAGGGCAGGATACAATGAGCAGTTCTTC.

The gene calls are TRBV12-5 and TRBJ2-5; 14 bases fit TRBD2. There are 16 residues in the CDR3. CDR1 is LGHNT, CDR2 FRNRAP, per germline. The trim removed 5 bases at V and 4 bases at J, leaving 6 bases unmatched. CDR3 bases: TGTGCTAGTGGTAGGGGGACTAGCGGGAGTTTAGAGACCCAGTACTTC. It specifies CASGRGTSGSLETQYF.

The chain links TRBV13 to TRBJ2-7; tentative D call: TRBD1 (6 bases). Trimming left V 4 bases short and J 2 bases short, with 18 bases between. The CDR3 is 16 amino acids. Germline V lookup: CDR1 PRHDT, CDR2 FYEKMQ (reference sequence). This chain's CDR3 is CASSSSQLGAAYEQYF. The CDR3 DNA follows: TGTGCCAGCAGCTCTTCCCAGTTGGGGGCAGCCTACGAGCAGTACTTC.

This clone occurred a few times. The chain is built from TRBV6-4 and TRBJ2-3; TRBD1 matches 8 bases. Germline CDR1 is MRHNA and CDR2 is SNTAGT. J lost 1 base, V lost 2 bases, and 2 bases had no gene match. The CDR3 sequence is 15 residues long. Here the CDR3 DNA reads TGTGCCAGCAGTGACACGGGACAGGGCACAGATACGCAGTATTTT. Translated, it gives CASSDTGQGTDTQYF.

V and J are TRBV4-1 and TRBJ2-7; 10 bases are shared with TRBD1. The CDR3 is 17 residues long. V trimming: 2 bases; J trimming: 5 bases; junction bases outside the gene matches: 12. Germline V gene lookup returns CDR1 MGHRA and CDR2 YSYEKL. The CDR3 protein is CASSQQRPGTGAHEQYF. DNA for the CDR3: TGCGCCAGCAGCCAACAAAGACCCGGGACAGGGGCCCACGAGCAGTACTTC.

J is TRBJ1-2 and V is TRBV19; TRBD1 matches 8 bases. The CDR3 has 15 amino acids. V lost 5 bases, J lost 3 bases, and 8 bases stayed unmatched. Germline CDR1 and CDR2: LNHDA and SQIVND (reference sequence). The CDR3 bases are TGTGCCAGTAGTGTTCAGGGGGCGAGGGACTATGGCTACACCTTC. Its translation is CASSVQGARDYGYTF.

This CDR3 reads CASSLSPTAYEQYF. The DNA of the CDR3 is TGTGCCAGCAGTTTATCCCCGACAGCCTACGAGCAGTACTTC. The chain couples TRBV6-6 to TRBJ2-7; D possibly corresponds to TRBD1 (5 bases). The ends were cut back, 4 bases at V and 2 bases at J, with 12 bases in the middle. The CDR3 extends over 14 amino acids. Germline V gene lookup returns CDR1 MNHNY and CDR2 SVGAGI (reference sequence).

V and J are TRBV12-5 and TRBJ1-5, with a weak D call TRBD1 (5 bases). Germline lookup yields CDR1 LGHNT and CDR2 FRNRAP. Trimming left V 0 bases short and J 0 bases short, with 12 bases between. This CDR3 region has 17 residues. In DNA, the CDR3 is TGTGCTAGTGGTTTGGTACTCGGCAGGGATAGCAATCAGCCCCAGCATTTT. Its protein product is CASGLVLGRDSNQPQHF.

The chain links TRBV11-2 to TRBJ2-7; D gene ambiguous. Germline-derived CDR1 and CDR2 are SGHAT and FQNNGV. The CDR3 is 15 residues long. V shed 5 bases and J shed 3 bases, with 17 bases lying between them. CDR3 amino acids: CASSPRPSPDYEQYF. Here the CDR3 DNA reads TGTGCCAGCAGCCCCAGGCCCTCTCCTGACTACGAGCAGTACTTC.

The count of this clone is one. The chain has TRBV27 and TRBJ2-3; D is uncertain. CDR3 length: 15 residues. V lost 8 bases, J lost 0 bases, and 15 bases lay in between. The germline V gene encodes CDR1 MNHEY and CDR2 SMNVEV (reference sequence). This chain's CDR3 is CASGPSRPSTDTQYF. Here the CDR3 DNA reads TGTGCCAGCGGCCCAAGCAGGCCTAGCACAGATACGCAGTATTTT.

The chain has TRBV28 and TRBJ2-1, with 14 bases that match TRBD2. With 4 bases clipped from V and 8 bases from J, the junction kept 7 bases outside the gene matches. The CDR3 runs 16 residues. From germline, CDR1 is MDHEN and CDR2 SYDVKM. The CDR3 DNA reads TGTGCCAGCAGTTACCGACTAGCGGGAGGGCCTTATGAGCAGTTCTTC. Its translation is CASSYRLAGGPYEQFF.

The CDR3 is CASSQLGIFGTGELFF. CDR3 coding DNA: TGCGCCAGCAGCCAGCTAGGAATTTTTGGCACCGGGGAGCTGTTTTTT. This chain joins TRBV10-1 and TRBJ2-2; D gene uncertain. Germline values: CDR1 WNHNN, CDR2 SYGVQD (reference sequence). Trimming removed 6 bases at V and 4 bases at J, with 18 bases between. This CDR3 has 16 amino acids.

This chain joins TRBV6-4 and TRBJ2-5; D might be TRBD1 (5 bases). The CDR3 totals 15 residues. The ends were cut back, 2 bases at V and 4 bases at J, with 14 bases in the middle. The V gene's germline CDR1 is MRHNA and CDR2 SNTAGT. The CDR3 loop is CASSDEDKGGETQYF. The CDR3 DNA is TGTGCCAGCAGTGACGAGGACAAGGGTGGAGAGACCCAGTACTTC.

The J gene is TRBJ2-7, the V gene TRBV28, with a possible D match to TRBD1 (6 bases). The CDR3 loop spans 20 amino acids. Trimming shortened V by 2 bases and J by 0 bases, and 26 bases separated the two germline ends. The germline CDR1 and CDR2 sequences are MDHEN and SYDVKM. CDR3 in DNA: TGTGCCAGCAGTTTAGATCCCAGGCAGTGGGGGCGGTTCCCCTCCTACGAGCAGTACTTC. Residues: CASSLDPRQWGRFPSYEQYF.

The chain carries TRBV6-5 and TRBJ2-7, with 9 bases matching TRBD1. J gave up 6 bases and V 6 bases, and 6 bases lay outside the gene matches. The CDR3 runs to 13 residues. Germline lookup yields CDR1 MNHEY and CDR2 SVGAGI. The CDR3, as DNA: TGTGCCAGCAGAGGGACAGGGAGAGGCGAGCAGTACTTC. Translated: CASRGTGRGEQYF.

CDR3 in amino acids: CASSLSVRGAQETQYF. CDR3 nucleotide sequence: TGTGCCAGCAGTTTAAGCGTGCGGGGGGCCCAAGAGACCCAGTACTTC. This chain joins TRBV27 and TRBJ2-5; 8 nucleotides align to TRBD2. From germline, CDR1 is MNHEY and CDR2 SMNVEV (reference sequence). The CDR3 runs 16 residues. V lost 2 bases to trimming and J lost 1 base; unmatched junction nucleotides: 6.

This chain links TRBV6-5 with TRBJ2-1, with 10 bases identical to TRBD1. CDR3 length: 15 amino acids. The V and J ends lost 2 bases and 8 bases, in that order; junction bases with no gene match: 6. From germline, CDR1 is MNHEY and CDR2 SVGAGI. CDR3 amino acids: CASSYGTGASHEQFF. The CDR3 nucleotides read TGTGCCAGCAGTTACGGGACAGGGGCTTCACATGAGCAGTTCTTC.